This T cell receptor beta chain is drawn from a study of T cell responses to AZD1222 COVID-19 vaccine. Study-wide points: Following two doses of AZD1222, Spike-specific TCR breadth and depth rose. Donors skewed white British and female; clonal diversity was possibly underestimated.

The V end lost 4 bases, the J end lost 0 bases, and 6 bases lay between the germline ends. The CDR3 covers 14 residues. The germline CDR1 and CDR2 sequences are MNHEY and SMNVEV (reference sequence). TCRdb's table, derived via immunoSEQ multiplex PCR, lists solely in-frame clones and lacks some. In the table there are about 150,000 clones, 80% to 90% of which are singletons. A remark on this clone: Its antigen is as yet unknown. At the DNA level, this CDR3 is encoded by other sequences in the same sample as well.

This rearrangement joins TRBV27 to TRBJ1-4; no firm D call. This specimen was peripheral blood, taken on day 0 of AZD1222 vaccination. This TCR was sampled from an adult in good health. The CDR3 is CASSSVATNEKLFF. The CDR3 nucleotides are TGTGCCAGCAGTTCCGTTGCAACTAATGAAAAACTGTTTTTT.